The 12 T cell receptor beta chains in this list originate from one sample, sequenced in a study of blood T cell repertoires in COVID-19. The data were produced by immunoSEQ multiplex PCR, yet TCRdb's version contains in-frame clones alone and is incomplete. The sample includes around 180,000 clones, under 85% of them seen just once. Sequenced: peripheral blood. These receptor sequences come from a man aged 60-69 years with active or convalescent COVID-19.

The CDR3 DNA is TGCAGCGTTGGTTTGGAGGCAGGAAACACCATATATTTT. Translation gives CSVGLEAGNTIYF. This chain uses TRBV29-1 with TRBJ1-3; D not resolved. The CDR3 is 13 residues long. Per germline, CDR1 SQVTM and CDR2 ANQGSEA. Trimming took 4 bases from V and 4 from J, leaving 11 bases between them.

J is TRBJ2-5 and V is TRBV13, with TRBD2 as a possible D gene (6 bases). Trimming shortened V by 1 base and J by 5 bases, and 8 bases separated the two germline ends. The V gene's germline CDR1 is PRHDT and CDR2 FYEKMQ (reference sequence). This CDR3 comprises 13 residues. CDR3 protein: CASSLAGVETQYF. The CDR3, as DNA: TGTGCCAGCAGCTTAGCGGGAGTGGAGACCCAGTACTTC.

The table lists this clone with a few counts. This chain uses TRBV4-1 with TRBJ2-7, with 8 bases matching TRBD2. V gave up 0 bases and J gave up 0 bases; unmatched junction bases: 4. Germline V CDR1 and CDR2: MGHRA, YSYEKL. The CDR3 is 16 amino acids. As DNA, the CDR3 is TGCGCCAGCAGCCAAGATCCCGGGAGGGACTCCTACGAGCAGTACTTC. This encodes CASSQDPGRDSYEQYF.

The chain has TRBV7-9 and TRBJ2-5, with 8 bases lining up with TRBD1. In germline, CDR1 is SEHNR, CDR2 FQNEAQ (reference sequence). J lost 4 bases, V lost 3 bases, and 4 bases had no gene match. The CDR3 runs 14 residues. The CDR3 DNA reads TGTGCCAGCAGCTTTGGACAGGGTGGAGAGACCCAGTACTTC. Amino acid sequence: CASSFGQGGETQYF.

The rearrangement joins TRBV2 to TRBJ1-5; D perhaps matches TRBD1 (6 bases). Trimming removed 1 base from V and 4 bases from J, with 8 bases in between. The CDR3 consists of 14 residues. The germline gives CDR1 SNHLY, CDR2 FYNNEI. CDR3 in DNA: TGTGCCAGCAGTGAAGGGACAGTAAATCAGCCCCAGCATTTT. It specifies CASSEGTVNQPQHF. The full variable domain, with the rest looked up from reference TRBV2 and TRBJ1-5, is EPEVTQTPSHQVTQMGQEVILRCVPISNHLYFYWYRQILGQKVEFLVSFYNNEISEKSEIFDDQFSVERPDGSNFTLKIRSTKLEDSAMYFCASSEGTVNQPQHFGDGTRLSIL.

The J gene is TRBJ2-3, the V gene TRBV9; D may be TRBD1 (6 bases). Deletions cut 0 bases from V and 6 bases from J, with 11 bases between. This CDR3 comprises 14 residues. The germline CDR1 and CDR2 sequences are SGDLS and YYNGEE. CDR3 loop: CASSVDLGADTQYF. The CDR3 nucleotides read TGTGCCAGCAGCGTAGATTTGGGGGCCGATACGCAGTATTTT.

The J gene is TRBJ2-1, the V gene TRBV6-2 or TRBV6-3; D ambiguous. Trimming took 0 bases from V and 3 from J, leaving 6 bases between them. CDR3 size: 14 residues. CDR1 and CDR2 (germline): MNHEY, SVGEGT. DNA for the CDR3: TGTGCCAGCAGTTACTCGATCGGCTACAATGAGCAGTTCTTC. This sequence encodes CASSYSIGYNEQFF.

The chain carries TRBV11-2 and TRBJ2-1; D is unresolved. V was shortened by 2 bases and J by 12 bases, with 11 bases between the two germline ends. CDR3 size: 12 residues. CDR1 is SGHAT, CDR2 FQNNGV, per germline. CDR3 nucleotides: TGTGCCAGCAGCTTACTACAATCTAGGCAGTTCTTC. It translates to CASSLLQSRQFF.

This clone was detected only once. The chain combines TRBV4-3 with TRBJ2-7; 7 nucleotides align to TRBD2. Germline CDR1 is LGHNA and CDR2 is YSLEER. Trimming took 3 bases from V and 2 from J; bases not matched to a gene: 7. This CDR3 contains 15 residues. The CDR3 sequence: CASSQGGRGAYEQYF. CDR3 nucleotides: TGCGCCAGCAGCCAGGGCGGGAGAGGCGCCTACGAGCAGTACTTC.

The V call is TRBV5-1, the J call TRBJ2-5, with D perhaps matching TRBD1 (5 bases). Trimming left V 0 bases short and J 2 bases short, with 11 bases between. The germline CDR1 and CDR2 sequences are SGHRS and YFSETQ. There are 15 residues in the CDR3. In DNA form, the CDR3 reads TGCGCCAGCAGCTTGGCCGTGACAGTGCAAGAGACCCAGTACTTC. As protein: CASSLAVTVQETQYF.

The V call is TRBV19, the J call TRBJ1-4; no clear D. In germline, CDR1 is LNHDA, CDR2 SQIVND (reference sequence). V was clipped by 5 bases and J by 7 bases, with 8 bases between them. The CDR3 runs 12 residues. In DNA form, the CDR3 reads TGTGCCAGTAGTTCTATTGGTGAAAAACTGTTTTTT. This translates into CASSSIGEKLFF.

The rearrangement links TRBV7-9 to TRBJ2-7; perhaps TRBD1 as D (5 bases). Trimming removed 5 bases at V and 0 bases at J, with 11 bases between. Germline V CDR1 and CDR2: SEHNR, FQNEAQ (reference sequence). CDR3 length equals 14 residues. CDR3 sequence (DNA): TGTGCCAGCAGCCTAGACAGTTACTCCTACGAGCAGTACTTC. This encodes CASSLDSYSYEQYF.